This passage covers 5 T cell receptor beta chains from one sample sequenced in a study of OX40 agonist ivuxolimab in advanced cancers. Some clones are missing from TCRdb's copy, which holds only in-frame ones; the method was immunoSEQ multiplex PCR. The top ten clones hold 2% to 2.5% of a sample with 77,000 or so clones, roughly 85% of them seen once. The sequencing used CD4+ or CD8+ T cells sorted from blood, collected in a trial of the OX40 agonist ivuxolimab. The receptor source for this set is an adult with an advanced solid tumor such as melanoma, head and neck, liver or kidney cancer.

The V gene is TRBV4-1, the J gene TRBJ2-1; D remains unclear. Germline V gene sequence: CDR1 MGHRA, CDR2 YSYEKL. Trimming took 3 bases from V and 3 from J, leaving 15 bases between them. The CDR3 is made up of 16 amino acids. CDR3 loop: CASSQSEWVSYNEQFF. In DNA form, the CDR3 reads TGCGCCAGCAGCCAGAGTGAATGGGTTAGCTACAATGAGCAGTTCTTC.

This chain links TRBV5-8 with TRBJ1-3; D ambiguous. There are 15 residues in the CDR3. Germline V lookup: CDR1 SGHTS, CDR2 YDEGEE. V gave up 1 base and J gave up 2 bases, with 10 bases separating them. The CDR3 here is CASSLREFAGNTIYF. CDR3 DNA: TGTGCCAGCAGCTTGAGGGAGTTCGCTGGAAACACCATATATTTT.

The chain couples TRBV27 to TRBJ2-1; 8 bases are a match to TRBD2. The CDR3 is 13 residues long. The germline V gene encodes CDR1 MNHEY and CDR2 SMNVEV (reference sequence). V shed 7 bases and J 7 bases; nucleotides not matched to a gene: 6. The CDR3 DNA sequence: TGTGCCAGCAAATCTCAGCGGGGGAATGAGCAGTTCTTC. Translation: CASKSQRGNEQFF.

The V gene is TRBV6-5, the J gene TRBJ2-7; D unclear. This CDR3 comprises 11 residues. Looked up from germline, CDR1 is MNHEY and CDR2 is SVGAGI. V was trimmed by 6 bases and J by 3 bases, leaving 6 bases between them. DNA of the CDR3: TGTGCCAGCAGGGAAGGCTACGAGCAGTACTTC. It is translated as CASREGYEQYF.

This chain uses TRBV11-3 with TRBJ2-7; D perhaps matches TRBD2 (5 bases). Deletions cut 1 base from V and 4 bases from J, with 11 bases between. Germline V gives CDR1 SGHNT, CDR2 YENEEA. The CDR3 covers 14 residues. In nucleotides, the CDR3 is TGTGCCAGCAGCTTAGGCGCGTCGGGGTACGAGCAGTACTTC. This encodes CASSLGASGYEQYF.